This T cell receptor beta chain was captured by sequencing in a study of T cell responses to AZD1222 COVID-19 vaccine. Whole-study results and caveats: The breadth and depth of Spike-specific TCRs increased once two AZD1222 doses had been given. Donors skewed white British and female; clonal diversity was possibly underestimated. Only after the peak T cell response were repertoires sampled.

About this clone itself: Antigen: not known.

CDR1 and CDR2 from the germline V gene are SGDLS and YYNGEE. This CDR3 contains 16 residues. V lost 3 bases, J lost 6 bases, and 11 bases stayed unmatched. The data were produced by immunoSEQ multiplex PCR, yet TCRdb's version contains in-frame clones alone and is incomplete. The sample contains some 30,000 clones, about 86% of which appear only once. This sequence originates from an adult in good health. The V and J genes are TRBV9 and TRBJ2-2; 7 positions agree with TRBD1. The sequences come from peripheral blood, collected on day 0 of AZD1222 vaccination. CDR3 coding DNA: TGTGCCAGCAGCGCTCAGCTCTACAGGGGCGCCGGGGAGCTGTTTTTT. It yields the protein CASSAQLYRGAGELFF.